This T cell receptor beta chain was captured in a study of metastatic and nonmetastatic thyroid tumors (dated by TCRdb to between 2020 and 2021). With respect to the entire study: The researchers compared repertoires between peripheral blood samples and tumor or nodule tissue samples from patients with malignant or benign thyroid disease.

Before undergoing thyroid surgery, none of the patients had been given any kind of treatment. Using T-cell receptor beta sequencing, the study looked back at clinical samples from patients collected from the early 2010s to the late 2010s. Summary of the overall study and its limitations: In both blood and tumor samples, malignant tumors were reported to have significantly higher TCR beta diversity than benign nodules.

The library was prepared using PCR. Sequencing used an Illumina HiSeq 4000. High-throughput sequencing was used to profile the TCR beta-chain CDR3 region of each patient. In the source study's methods: A classifier to discriminate distant-metastatic papillary thyroid cancer patients was built from CDR3 differences across clinicopathological groups. To measure repertoire diversity the researchers used the Shannon index, while the Morisita-Horn index served to gauge how similar the tumor and blood repertoires were. In-frame beta chains were kept once TCRdb had trimmed the public reads at Q25 with fastp and called clones with MiXCR. The V and J calls shown here were made by TCRdb, not taken from the authors' results. The sample contains about 18,000 clones, 34% of them found a single time. 8% to 10% of the sample is in the top ten clones. Clipping removes 5 bases from V and 3 bases from J, with 9 as the unmatched junction base count. Reading from cysteine to phenylalanine, the CDR3 counts 15 amino acids. Only the CDR3 region is kept as DNA, spanning 45 bases read in frame from base 1. Taken from the germline V gene, the CDR1 and CDR2 loops are SGHTA and FQGNSA.

Notes on this clone: Its recognized antigen is unknown. No base quality information exists; no much larger clone differs at one position.

The V gene is TRBV7-2 and the J gene is TRBJ2-7, with 8 junctional bases fitting TRBD2. Material for sequencing was tumor tissue. The TCR comes from a male donor with papillary thyroid cancer or a benign thyroid nodule (not recorded which). Some clones in this sample may be carry-over from other donors' samples. The DNA reads TGTGCCAGCAGCCACACCGCCGGGACTAGCTACGAGCAGTACTTC. Its translation is CASSHTAGTSYEQYF.